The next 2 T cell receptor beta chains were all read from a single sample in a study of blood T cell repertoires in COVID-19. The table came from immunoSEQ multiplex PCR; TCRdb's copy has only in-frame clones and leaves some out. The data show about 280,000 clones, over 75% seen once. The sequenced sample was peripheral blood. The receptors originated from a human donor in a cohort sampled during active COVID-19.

In DNA form, the CDR3 reads TGCGCCAGCAGCTGGATCTTGACAGCACAAGAGACCCAGTACTTC. Amino acids: CASSWILTAQETQYF. V is TRBV5-1 and J is TRBJ2-5; maybe TRBD1 (5 bases). Germline assignment: CDR1 SGHRS and CDR2 YFSETQ. This CDR3 has 15 amino acids. Trimming removed 3 bases at V and 2 bases at J, with 14 bases between. Drawing the rest from reference TRBV5-1 and TRBJ2-5, the complete variable domain is KAGVTQTPRYLIKTRGQQVTLSCSPISGHRSVSWYQQTPGQGLQFLFEYFSETQRNKGNFPGRFSGRQFSNSRSEMNVSTLELGDSALYLCASSWILTAQETQYFGPGTRLLVL.

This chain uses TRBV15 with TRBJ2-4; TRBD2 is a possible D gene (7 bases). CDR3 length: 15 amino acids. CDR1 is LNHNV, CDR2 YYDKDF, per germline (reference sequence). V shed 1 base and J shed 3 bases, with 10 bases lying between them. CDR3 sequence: CATSRGEGGKNIQYF. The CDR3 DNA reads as TGTGCCACCAGCAGAGGGGAGGGGGGCAAAAACATTCAGTACTTC.